A single TCR beta chain is shown here with its context. The antigen remains undetermined. Method: immunoSEQ multiplex PCR; TCRdb's copy keeps in-frame clones and lacks some. In the table there are around 56,000 clones, approximately 88% of which are singletons. This sample is part of a study of T cell responses to AZD1222 COVID-19 vaccine. General observations from the study: Only 5 or 6 people who got AZD1222 tested seropositive at baseline. Clonal diversity was possibly underestimated, and white British individuals and females predominated among donors.

Germline V lookup: CDR1 LNHDA, CDR2 SQIVND (reference sequence). V was pared by 5 bases and J by 2 bases, with 10 bases between. The CDR3 extends over 13 amino acids. The rearrangement uses TRBV19 and TRBJ2-7, with TRBD2 as a possible D gene (6 bases). The input for sequencing was peripheral blood, taken 28 days after the second AZD1222 dose. The clonotype was recovered from an adult who received the AZD1222 COVID-19 vaccine. Written as DNA, the CDR3 is TGTGCCAGTAGTCCGACGGGAGCCTACGAGCAGTACTTC. Its translation: CASSPTGAYEQYF.